Sequencing of this T cell receptor (beta chain) was carried out in a study of blood T cell repertoires in COVID-19 (dated by TCRdb to the early 2020s). With respect to the entire study: The collaborator samples originated in the United States, Italy and Spain and spanned the acute and convalescent phases of COVID-19. Samples were obtained from the ongoing ImmuneRACE study (first 160 participants) and from about 1,300 subjects provided by 6 global collaborators. Where HLA class I and class II types were available, the types were taken from metadata supplied by the sample provider, not from assay-based typing. The material from the prospective study consisted of cDNA or gDNA derived from T cells, B-cell-depleted T cells, or PBMCs. The dataset comprised deeply sampled blood TCRbeta repertoires from subjects exposed to, actively infected with, or recovered from COVID-19. The repertoires were released in a freely available public database intended as a resource for research on the immune response to SARS-CoV-2. Sample metadata almost always included a de-identified subject ID, COVID-19 status, age in years and sex. Overall study results and their limits: The amount of clinical and demographic metadata varied by source and participant and was provided uncurated.

In the case of this clone: The antigen this receptor binds is unknown. Base qualities are not recorded, but no much larger clone differs from it by a single base.

CDR1 and CDR2 are read off the germline V gene (reference sequence) as LNHNV and YYDKDF. V loses 0 bases of germline sequence and J loses 8 bases, and the interval between the two ends is 10 bases. Counted from cysteine to phenylalanine, this CDR3 has 14 amino acids. Only the CDR3 portion is preserved as DNA: 42 bases, with reading frame beginning at the first base. TCRbeta CDR3 regions were amplified from genomic DNA by means of the immunoSEQ Assay, a bias-controlled multiplex PCR. The source study handled its data this way. The number of nucleated cells in each sample was estimated by amplification of reference gene primers within the assay. Sequence reads were collapsed and filtered to measure the absolute abundance of every unique TCRbeta CDR3 rearrangement. Productive Simpson clonality was computed per sample as the square root of Simpson's diversity index over productive rearrangements. In TCRdb, the immuneACCESS table is reduced to in-frame sequences with V and J assigned. These tables do not hold every clone; where another copy was compared, an unresolved V gene accounts for under half, and the others remain unexplained. D and trimming come from the DNA, and the V and J calls and clone size come from that table. This sample holds 310,000 or so clones; more than 70% were observed only once. 1% to 1.5% of the sample goes to the ten largest clones.

Whole blood was collected in K2EDTA tubes by collaborating institutions according to the institutions' own protocols. For TCRbeta analysis, collaborators shipped samples in one of three forms: frozen whole blood, isolated PBMCs, or DNA extracted from either of those sample types. This sequence was found in a woman between 45 and 65 years old with acute or convalescent COVID-19. The chain is assembled from TRBV15 and TRBJ1-4; TRBD1 is a weak D gene call, 6 bases matching. Material: peripheral blood. The DNA is TGTGCCACCAGCAGAGATCGGACAGCCGAAAAACTGTTTTTT. Its protein product is CATSRDRTAEKLFF.